The next 26 T cell receptor beta chains were all read from a single sample in a study of T cell responses to AZD1222 COVID-19 vaccine. Produced via immunoSEQ multiplex PCR; TCRdb's table is partial and in-frame only. The sample holds about 110,000 clones, approximately 89% seen once. The sequencing used peripheral blood, collected on day 0 of MenACWY control vaccination. The receptor source for this set is an adult in good health.

The chain carries TRBV12-5 and TRBJ2-7; the match to TRBD1 covers 9 bases. The junction had 4 bases not matched to a gene; V was cut back by 6 bases and J by 4 bases. Germline-derived CDR1 and CDR2 are LGHNT and FRNRAP. The CDR3 has 13 residues. CDR3 sequence (DNA): TGTGCTAGTGGGGGGACAGGGAGGTACGAGCAGTACTTC. Translating gives CASGGTGRYEQYF.

The chain has TRBV5-5 and TRBJ2-7; TRBD1 is a possible D gene (6 bases). This CDR3 comprises 14 residues. V was shortened by 7 bases and J by 5 bases, with 19 bases between the two germline ends. In germline, CDR1 is SGHKS, CDR2 YYEKEE (reference sequence). The CDR3 region is CASGFQGLGHEQYF. As DNA, the CDR3 is TGTGCCAGCGGATTTCAGGGGTTGGGGCACGAGCAGTACTTC.

J is TRBJ2-5 and V is TRBV30, with D possibly TRBD2 on 6 matching bases. This CDR3 has 13 amino acids. Trimming cost V 4 bases and J 0 bases, with 9 bases left between them. Germline-derived CDR1 and CDR2 are GTSNPN and SVGIG (reference sequence). The CDR3 nucleotides are TGTGCCTGGACTGGGGGGAACCAAGAGACCCAGTACTTC. Its protein is CAWTGGNQETQYF.

This chain connects TRBV9 to TRBJ2-3, with 9 bases lining up with TRBD1. Unmatched junction bases numbered 4, after V lost 3 bases and J lost 5 bases. Germline assignment: CDR1 SGDLS and CDR2 YYNGEE. The CDR3 has 14 amino acids. For the CDR3, the DNA is TGTGCCAGCAGCGATCGGACAGGGGTAGATACGCAGTATTTT. Its translation: CASSDRTGVDTQYF.

CDR3 sequence reads: CASSRDGNTGELFF. CDR3 sequence (DNA): TGCGCCAGCAGCCGGGACGGGAACACCGGGGAGCTGTTTTTT. This chain joins TRBV4-3 and TRBJ2-2; D assignment may be TRBD1 or TRBD2 (5 bases each). Germline lookup yields CDR1 LGHNA and CDR2 YSLEER. Trimming shortened V by 4 bases and J by 1 base, and 7 bases separated the two germline ends. The CDR3 runs to 14 residues.

This clone was picked up one time. The rearrangement uses TRBV5-6 and TRBJ2-6, with 7 positions matching TRBD2. V was pared by 4 bases and J by 2 bases, with 12 bases of the junction left unmatched. The CDR3 extends over 18 amino acids. The germline V gene encodes CDR1 SGHDT and CDR2 YYEEEE. The DNA of the CDR3 is TGTGCCAGCAGCCCGAGGGGTTGGACTAGGGCTGGGGCCAACGTCCTGACTTTC. Its translation is CASSPRGWTRAGANVLTF. The full variable domain, its missing parts supplied by reference TRBV5-6 and TRBJ2-6, is DAGVTQSPTHLIKTRGQQVTLRCSPKSGHDTVSWYQQALGQGPQFIFQYYEEEERQRGNFPDRFSGHQFPNYSSELNVNALLLGDSALYLCASSPRGWTRAGANVLTFGAGSRLTVL.

CDR3 amino acids: CASSGVWGDRSGNTIYF. CDR3 DNA: TGTGCCAGCAGCGGGGTTTGGGGGGATAGGTCTGGAAACACCATATATTTT. This sequence joins TRBV7-2 and TRBJ1-3, with a possible D match to TRBD1 (5 bases). CDR3 length: 17 amino acids. The germline V and J ends were trimmed by 5 bases and 1 base, with 18 bases remaining between them. CDR1 is SGHTA and CDR2 is FQGNSA in the germline V gene.

Here the CDR3 reads CAISERTGDAEAFF. The CDR3 bases are TGTGCCATCAGTGAGCGGACAGGCGATGCTGAAGCTTTCTTT. The chain is built from TRBV10-3 and TRBJ1-1; 7 bases fit TRBD1. The junction had 6 bases not matched to a gene; V was cut back by 2 bases and J by 6 bases. Germline V gene data show CDR1 as ENHRY and CDR2 as SYGVKD. The CDR3 has 14 amino acids.

The V call is TRBV4-1, the J call TRBJ1-1; no definite D call. Germline V gives CDR1 MGHRA, CDR2 YSYEKL. There are 15 residues in the CDR3. V gave up 1 base and J gave up 0 bases, with 9 bases separating them. The CDR3 sequence is CASSQVFGVNTEAFF. The CDR3 DNA follows: TGCGCCAGCAGCCAAGTATTCGGAGTGAACACTGAAGCTTTCTTT.

J is TRBJ1-3 and V is TRBV6-5, with D perhaps matching TRBD1 (6 bases). With 10 bases removed from V and 2 bases from J, the gap between germline ends came to 12 bases. Germline values: CDR1 MNHEY, CDR2 SVGAGI. The CDR3 sequence is 13 residues long. CDR3 residues: CATYRVPGNTIYF. The CDR3 nucleotides are TGTGCCACGTACAGGGTCCCTGGAAACACCATATATTTT.

The chain employs TRBV3-1 (or the pseudogene TRBV3-2) and TRBJ1-6; D is possibly TRBD1 (5 bases). The germline CDR1 and CDR2 sequences are LGHDT and YNNKEL (reference sequence). V shed 2 bases and J shed 10 bases, with 12 bases lying between them. The CDR3 has 14 amino acids. The CDR3 bases are TGTGCCAGCAGCCAAAGAGGGGATGAATCACCCCTCCACTTT. It yields the protein CASSQRGDESPLHF.

The CDR3: CASSEYKDGYTF. The CDR3 DNA reads as TGTGCCAGCAGTGAATATAAGGATGGCTACACCTTC. The rearrangement uses TRBV25-1 and TRBJ1-2; the D is unclear. The CDR3 sequence is 12 residues long. From germline, CDR1 is MGHDK and CDR2 SYGVNS. Trimming removed 0 bases at V and 6 bases at J, with 5 bases between.

In its sample, this clone was seen once. The gene calls are TRBV3-1 (or the pseudogene TRBV3-2) and TRBJ2-7; D ambiguous. Trimming removed 0 bases from V and 0 bases from J, with 9 bases in between. Per the germline V gene, CDR1 is LGHDT and CDR2 is YNNKEL (reference sequence). The CDR3 runs 15 residues. In nucleotides, the CDR3 is TGTGCCAGCAGCCAAGAGAGACGGGCCTCCTACGAGCAGTACTTC. Translating it yields CASSQERRASYEQYF.

This clone has a handful of counts. The chain carries TRBV5-1 and TRBJ1-1; D call uncertain. Germline V gene lookup returns CDR1 SGHRS and CDR2 YFSETQ. CDR3 size: 13 residues. V was trimmed by 2 bases and J by 5 bases, leaving 10 bases between them. The CDR3 DNA reads TGCGCCAGCAGCTTAGAGGAGTTTACTGAAGCTTTCTTT. Its translation is CASSLEEFTEAFF.

The chain combines TRBV2 with TRBJ1-2; D unresolved. V dropped 6 bases and J dropped 1 base, with 9 bases sitting between them. The length of the CDR3 is 13 residues. The V gene's germline CDR1 is SNHLY and CDR2 FYNNEI. DNA of the CDR3: TGTGCCAGCAGGGAGGAGTATAACTATGGCTACACCTTC. Its translation: CASREEYNYGYTF.

This rearrangement joins TRBV7-2 to TRBJ1-3; tentative D call: TRBD1 (6 bases). The CDR3 spans 14 residues. CDR1 SGHTA and CDR2 FQGNSA come from the germline V gene. Trimming stripped 5 bases from V and 2 bases from J, with 10 bases between. The CDR3 spells CASSAGTTGNTIYF. In DNA form, the CDR3 reads TGTGCCAGCAGCGCAGGGACAACTGGAAACACCATATATTTT.

The V and J genes are TRBV19 and TRBJ1-5; D is ambiguous. Germline assignment: CDR1 LNHDA and CDR2 SQIVND (reference sequence). With 3 bases removed from V and 0 bases from J, the gap between germline ends came to 6 bases. The CDR3 length is 14 residues. The CDR3 sequence is CASSIINSNQPQHF. CDR3 sequence (DNA): TGTGCCAGTAGTATTATAAATAGCAATCAGCCCCAGCATTTT.

The chain recombines TRBV6-6 with TRBJ2-7, with D possibly matching TRBD1 (7 bases). This CDR3 comprises 13 residues. Trimming took 4 bases from V and 6 from J, leaving 13 bases between them. Germline V gene lookup returns CDR1 MNHNY and CDR2 SVGAGI (reference sequence). CDR3 protein: CASSSIQGGEQYF. The CDR3 coding sequence is TGTGCCAGCAGTTCGATCCAGGGGGGCGAGCAGTACTTC.

This CDR3 is CSVTTTGGHEQYF. CDR3 bases: TGCAGCGTAACTACGACAGGGGGTCACGAGCAGTACTTC. V usage is TRBV29-1 and J usage is TRBJ2-7; 9 bases are a match to TRBD1. This CDR3 spans 13 amino acids. J gave up 5 bases and V 6 bases, and 8 bases lay outside the gene matches. Germline lookup yields CDR1 SQVTM and CDR2 ANQGSEA.

The V gene is TRBV9, the J gene TRBJ1-1; 7 nucleotides agree with TRBD1. In germline, CDR1 is SGDLS, CDR2 YYNGEE. CDR3 length: 16 residues. V was clipped by 3 bases and J by 7 bases; unmatched bases: 15. The CDR3 spells CASSGGWGRGRGEAFF. In nucleotides, the CDR3 is TGTGCCAGCAGCGGAGGGTGGGGAAGGGGGCGAGGTGAAGCTTTCTTT.

The V and J genes are TRBV11-2 and TRBJ1-2; TRBD1 might be the D (5 bases). CDR1 SGHAT and CDR2 FQNNGV come from the germline V gene. The V gene lost 1 base and the J gene lost 8 bases, with 20 bases spanning the gap. The CDR3 length is 16 residues. CDR3 protein: CASSLVGPQGMLGYTF. The CDR3 DNA reads as TGTGCCAGCAGCTTAGTGGGTCCCCAGGGTATGTTGGGCTACACCTTC.

V usage is TRBV7-2 and J usage is TRBJ2-3, with D unresolved. CDR1 and CDR2 from the germline V gene are SGHTA and FQGNSA. The CDR3 has 13 residues. V lost 6 bases, J lost 0 bases, and 7 bases lay in between. The CDR3 DNA reads TGTGCCAGCAGGAAAGCTAGCACAGATACGCAGTATTTT. Translated: CASRKASTDTQYF.

The DNA of the CDR3 is TGTGCCAGCAGCCTGACCGGGACCCCCGTGGAGACCCAGTACTTC. Translation: CASSLTGTPVETQYF. The V and J genes are TRBV7-6 and TRBJ2-5; either TRBD1 or TRBD2 may supply D (5 bases each). CDR3 length equals 15 residues. CDR1 is SGHVS and CDR2 is FNYEAQ in the germline V gene. V lost 5 bases and J 5 bases, leaving 18 bases between the germline ends. The full variable domain, completed using reference TRBV7-6 and TRBJ2-5, is GAGVSQSPRYKVTKRGQDVALRCDPISGHVSLYWYRQALGQGPEFLTYFNYEAQQDKSGLPNDRFSAERPEGSISTLTIQRTEQRDSAMYRCASSLTGTPVETQYFGPGTRLLVL.

V and J are TRBV6-5 and TRBJ1-1; D call uncertain. The V end was cut by 8 bases, the J end by 6 bases, with 10 bases between. There are 11 residues in the CDR3. CDR1 is MNHEY, CDR2 SVGAGI, per germline. CDR3 in amino acids: CASLRGAEAFF. CDR3 nucleotide sequence: TGTGCCAGCCTGCGAGGAGCTGAAGCTTTCTTT.

The rearrangement joins TRBV11-2 to TRBJ2-3, with unresolved D. Germline V gene data show CDR1 as SGHAT and CDR2 as FQNNGV. The CDR3 extends over 13 amino acids. V dropped 3 bases and J dropped 1 base, with 5 bases sitting between them. CDR3 bases: TGTGCCAGCAGCTTGCAGGGCACAGATACGCAGTATTTT. It codes for CASSLQGTDTQYF.

The rearrangement links TRBV7-3 to TRBJ2-7, with D uncertain. CDR3 length: 14 amino acids. V was cut by 5 bases and J by 0 bases, with 11 bases left in between. Germline V gene data show CDR1 as SGHTA and CDR2 as FQGTGA. CDR3 in DNA: TGTGCCAGCAGCCTCAGGCCGGACTCCTACGAGCAGTACTTC. Translation gives CASSLRPDSYEQYF.